One sample yielded the 23 T cell receptor beta chains listed below, sequenced in a study of CD8 T cells in Susac syndrome. Reverse transcription of about 0.45 to 1 ug RNA was performed with random hexamers. TCRdb called the immunoSEQ multiplex PCR reads again in MiXCR, with one record for every CDR3 protein. The table lists 100,000 to 150,000 distinct CDR3 sequences, over 75% of them singletons. Sample: CD8+ T cells from PBMCs. Receptors originate from a human donor with multiple sclerosis.

This clonotype has a handful of counts. The genes are TRBV5-6 and TRBJ2-3, with a tentative D call TRBD1 (6 bases). The CDR3 contains 14 residues. CDR1 and CDR2 from the germline V gene are SGHDT and YYEEEE. V was cut by 0 bases and J by 4 bases, with 9 bases left in between. In DNA, the CDR3 is TGTGCCAGCAGCTTGGACAGGGCCCCAGATACGCAGTATTTT. Its protein is CASSLDRAPDTQYF.

This clonotype has at least ten counts. The gene calls are TRBV7-9 and TRBJ1-5; TRBD1 matches at 7 bases. Trimming cost V 2 bases and J 5 bases; bases outside gene matches: 6. The CDR3 runs 15 residues. CDR1 is SEHNR, CDR2 FQNEAQ, per germline (reference sequence). The CDR3 here is CASSLTGAGDQPQHF. CDR3 DNA: TGTGCCAGCAGCTTAACAGGGGCAGGGGATCAGCCCCAGCATTTT.

The chain couples TRBV5-4 to TRBJ1-2; 9 bases agree with TRBD1. The V segment lost 1 base and the J segment 6 bases; nucleotides outside the gene matches: 10. Germline assignment: CDR1 SGHNT and CDR2 YYREEE (reference sequence). The CDR3 runs 16 residues. The CDR3 protein is CASSLMSQGTGHGYTF. In nucleotides, the CDR3 is TGTGCCAGCAGCTTGATGAGCCAAGGGACAGGGCATGGCTACACCTTC.

This clonotype rates as medium-sized (0.01 to 0.1%). V is TRBV11-3 and J is TRBJ2-7; D unresolved. V shed 2 bases and J shed 2 bases, with 7 bases lying between them. In germline, CDR1 is SGHNT, CDR2 YENEEA. The CDR3 has 13 amino acids. CDR3 DNA: TGTGCCAGCAGCTTACAAACAGCCTACGAGCAGTACTTC. Amino acid sequence: CASSLQTAYEQYF.

Here the CDR3 reads CASTRLETEIYEQYF. CDR3 in DNA: TGTGCCAGCACTAGGTTAGAGACAGAAATATACGAGCAGTACTTC. The chain couples TRBV2 to TRBJ2-7, with a possible D match to TRBD1 (5 bases). Trimming left V 7 bases short and J 4 bases short, with 20 bases between. Germline lookup yields CDR1 SNHLY and CDR2 FYNNEI. The CDR3 sequence is 15 residues long.

This clonotype was found a few times. The CDR3 sequence is CASADRGYEQYF. The DNA of the CDR3 is TGTGCCAGCGCGGACAGGGGCTACGAGCAGTACTTC. The chain recombines TRBV15 with TRBJ2-7; 9 bases are a match to TRBD1. CDR3 size: 12 residues. CDR1 and CDR2 (germline): LNHNV, YYDKDF (reference sequence). V shed 10 bases and J 3 bases; nucleotides not matched to a gene: 4.

The rearrangement links TRBV19 to TRBJ1-1; a weak D match, TRBD1 (6 bases). Germline V lookup: CDR1 LNHDA, CDR2 SQIVND (reference sequence). V dropped 7 bases and J dropped 5 bases, with 32 bases sitting between them. The CDR3 is 19 residues long. Here the CDR3 DNA reads TGTGCCAGTATCGACCCAGGGCAGGGGCGAAACCGGCGGGGGACTGAAGCTTTCTTT. The encoded protein is CASIDPGQGRNRRGTEAFF.

The J gene is TRBJ1-5, the V gene TRBV20-1; D is undetermined. Germline loops: CDR1 DFQATT, CDR2 SNEGSKA (reference sequence). This CDR3 has 13 amino acids. V was cut by 6 bases and J by 7 bases, with 16 bases left in between. The CDR3 DNA reads as TGCAGTGCCAGCGCGGGAGGCGGACAGCCCCAGCATTTT. This translates into CSASAGGGQPQHF.

Only one count was recorded for this clonotype. The CDR3 bases are TGTGCCAGCAGCCCCCTCCCCCGGCGAACTGAAGCTTTCTTT. This sequence encodes CASSPLPRRTEAFF. This rearrangement joins TRBV6-6 to TRBJ1-1, with D unresolved. V lost 6 bases and J 5 bases, leaving 16 bases between the germline ends. Germline V gene sequence: CDR1 MNHNY, CDR2 SVGAGI (reference sequence). CDR3 length: 14 residues.

This chain links TRBV4-1 with TRBJ1-2, with D perhaps TRBD1 (5 bases). Germline assignment: CDR1 MGHRA and CDR2 YSYEKL. V shed 4 bases and J shed 7 bases, with 13 bases lying between them. The CDR3 consists of 13 residues. The CDR3 DNA sequence: TGCGCCAGCAGCCTAGGTCGGGACCTTGGCTACACCTTC. It is translated as CASSLGRDLGYTF.

The rearrangement joins TRBV11-2 to TRBJ2-3; 8 bases are a match to TRBD2. The germline V gene has CDR1 SGHAT and CDR2 FQNNGV. This CDR3 is built from 19 residues. V lost 0 bases to trimming and J lost 2 bases; unmatched junction nucleotides: 13. The CDR3 reads CASSLDPPGVAGNTDTQYF. DNA for the CDR3: TGTGCCAGCAGCTTAGATCCCCCGGGGGTAGCGGGGAACACAGATACGCAGTATTTT.

This clonotype has more than one count but fewer than ten. The chain links TRBV6-1 to TRBJ1-1, with D possibly TRBD1 on 5 matching bases. There are 16 residues in the CDR3. V lost 6 bases and J 3 bases, leaving 20 bases between the germline ends. The V gene's germline CDR1 is MNHNS and CDR2 SASEGT. The CDR3, as DNA: TGTGCCAGCAGACTGTCTGGTTCATGGGGGGACACTGAAGCTTTCTTT. Its protein is CASRLSGSWGDTEAFF.

The DNA of the CDR3 is TGTGCCACCAGTGATTTGCCCCCCAAAAGATTCAATCAGCCCCAGCATTTT. Protein: CATSDLPPKRFNQPQHF. The chain links TRBV24-1 to TRBJ1-5; D not resolved. The CDR3 contains 17 residues. Germline V CDR1 and CDR2: KGHDR, SFDVKD. V lost 0 bases, J lost 3 bases, and 14 bases lay in between.

In this sample, this clonotype turned up once. The chain has TRBV7-9 and TRBJ1-2, with 10 bases identical to TRBD1. Germline CDR1 reads SEHNR; CDR2 reads FQNEAQ (reference sequence). J gave up 6 bases and V 4 bases, and 8 bases lay outside the gene matches. The CDR3 sequence is 15 residues long. The CDR3 DNA sequence: TGTGCCAGCAGCTCCGGGACAGGGGTCGATAATGGCTACACCTTC. It encodes CASSSGTGVDNGYTF.

V usage is TRBV5-1 and J usage is TRBJ2-1; weak D call: TRBD2 (5 bases). The germline gives CDR1 SGHRS, CDR2 YFSETQ. Trimming left V 4 bases short and J 6 bases short, with 20 bases between. This CDR3 has 16 residues. The CDR3 region has the DNA TGCGCCAGCAGCCTAGAAATTAGCGCGGGCGCCAATGAGCAGTTCTTC. The encoded protein is CASSLEISAGANEQFF.

Worth noting for this clonotype: At one of its ends the junction is not consistent with the germline gene, which may arise from a read error. The chain couples TRBV27 to TRBJ2-1; either TRBD1 or TRBD2 may supply D (6 bases each). Germline V gene data show CDR1 as MNHEY and CDR2 as SMNVEV (reference sequence). The CDR3 length is 17 residues. The DNA of the CDR3 is TGTGCCAGCAGTTTATCGGGGGGCGCCAGCTCCTGCAATGAGCAGTTCTTC. It yields the protein CASSLSGGASSCNEQFF.

V usage is TRBV27 and J usage is TRBJ2-5, with a possible D match to TRBD1 (5 bases). Trimming shortened V by 6 bases and J by 1 base, and 18 bases separated the two germline ends. The CDR3 runs 16 residues. Germline CDR1 and CDR2: MNHEY and SMNVEV (reference sequence). The CDR3 coding sequence is TGTGCCAGCAGACAAAGTTTAGGACACCTCCAAGAGACCCAGTACTTC. Translation: CASRQSLGHLQETQYF.

This clonotype was counted a few times. V is TRBV6-1 and J is TRBJ1-1; 9 positions agree with TRBD1. Trimming cost V 6 bases and J 6 bases; bases outside gene matches: 17. This CDR3 has 17 residues. Germline V CDR1 and CDR2: MNHNS, SASEGT. CDR3: CASSLLTRTGVLSEAFF. In DNA form, the CDR3 reads TGTGCCAGCAGCCTTCTCACCCGGACAGGGGTGCTCTCTGAAGCTTTCTTT.

The V gene is TRBV4-1, the J gene TRBJ1-5; D may be TRBD1 (5 bases). The CDR3 is 14 amino acids. V dropped 4 bases and J dropped 5 bases, with 12 bases sitting between them. Germline loops: CDR1 MGHRA, CDR2 YSYEKL. The CDR3 is CASSPERGDQPQHF. For the CDR3, the DNA is TGCGCCAGCAGCCCCGAAAGGGGCGATCAGCCCCAGCATTTT.

The chain combines TRBV3-1 with TRBJ1-6; the D gene is possibly TRBD1 (5 bases). Germline assignment: CDR1 LGHDT and CDR2 YNNKEL (reference sequence). The V end lost 0 bases, the J end lost 11 bases, and 14 bases lay between the germline ends. CDR3 length: 15 amino acids. This CDR3 is CASSQDRQGWAPLHF. The CDR3 DNA follows: TGTGCCAGCAGCCAAGATCGGCAGGGATGGGCACCCCTCCACTTT.

The rearrangement joins TRBV9 to TRBJ2-2; 7 bases are a match to TRBD1. This CDR3 spans 17 amino acids. Trimming cost V 1 base and J 0 bases; bases outside gene matches: 6. CDR1 is SGDLS and CDR2 is YYNGEE in the germline V gene. The CDR3 DNA reads TGTGCCAGCAGCGTAAGACAGGGCGACGCGAACACCGGGGAGCTGTTTTTT. Its protein is CASSVRQGDANTGELFF.

This chain uses TRBV30 with TRBJ1-6; 7 bases are a match to TRBD1. The ends lost 5 bases at V and 5 bases at J; junction bases unmatched: 3. The CDR3 spans 13 residues. CDR1 and CDR2 (germline): GTSNPN, SVGIG (reference sequence). The DNA of the CDR3 is TGTGCCTGGGAAACAGGGGATAATTCACCCCTCCACTTT. Translating it yields CAWETGDNSPLHF. Full variable domain (missing parts from reference TRBV30 and TRBJ1-6): SQTIHQWPATLVQPVGSPLSLECTVEGTSNPNLYWYRQAAGRGLQLLFYSVGIGQISSEVPQNLSASRPQDRQFILSSKKLLLSDSGFYLCAWETGDNSPLHFGNGTRLTVT.

V gene TRBV7-6 combines with J gene TRBJ1-6; no definite D call. CDR3 length: 13 residues. With 5 bases removed from V and 6 bases from J, the gap between germline ends came to 8 bases. CDR1 is SGHVS and CDR2 is FNYEAQ in the germline V gene. Here the CDR3 DNA reads TGTGCCAGCAGCGGGAACAGTAATTCACCCCTCCACTTT. Translation gives CASSGNSNSPLHF.